These 17 T cell receptor beta chains were sequenced from one sample in a study of breast tumors, draining lymph nodes, adjacent tissues. Samples came from axillary lymph nodes draining the breast cancer. MiXCR was run by TCRdb on the multiplex PCR reads, yielding one entry per CDR3 protein. The sample consists of hundreds of thousands of distinct CDR3 sequences, 32% of them appearing once. The specimen sequenced was axillary lymph node tissue. The receptors here all came from a female donor with breast cancer. Some clones in this sample may be carry-over from other donors' samples.

This clonotype was seen a handful of times. The CDR3 sequence is CASSFGNGGRGYEQYF. CDR3 DNA: TGTGCCAGCAGTTTTGGGAACGGCGGGAGAGGGTACGAGCAGTACTTC. This chain links TRBV27 with TRBJ2-7; 7 bases are shared with TRBD2. The V gene end was trimmed by 3 bases and the J gene end by 4 bases; junction bases not matched to a gene: 12. The CDR3 extends over 16 amino acids. Germline lookup yields CDR1 MNHEY and CDR2 SMNVEV (reference sequence).

V usage is TRBV6-5 and J usage is TRBJ1-1, with 8 positions matching TRBD1. Unmatched junction bases numbered 6, after V lost 7 bases and J lost 5 bases. The CDR3 totals 13 residues. Germline lookup yields CDR1 MNHEY and CDR2 SVGAGI. CDR3 amino acids: CASNQGARTEAFF. The DNA of the CDR3 is TGTGCCAGCAATCAGGGGGCGCGAACTGAAGCTTTCTTT.

The V call is TRBV20-1, the J call TRBJ1-5, with 7 nucleotides matching TRBD1. There are 14 residues in the CDR3. CDR1 and CDR2 from the germline V gene are DFQATT and SNEGSKA (reference sequence). Unmatched junction bases numbered 11, after V lost 5 bases and J lost 7 bases. CDR3: CSAPMAGGSQPQHF. Written as DNA, the CDR3 is TGCAGTGCTCCAATGGCAGGGGGTAGCCAGCCCCAGCATTTT.

This clonotype was observed many times. The chain is built from TRBV3-1 and TRBJ2-1; 8 bases are a match to TRBD2. Trimming took 1 base from V and 7 from J; bases not matched to a gene: 6. CDR1 is LGHDT, CDR2 YNNKEL, per germline (reference sequence). The CDR3 covers 15 residues. The CDR3 loop reads CASSQVSGSSNEQFF. The CDR3 DNA is TGTGCCAGCAGCCAAGTCAGCGGGAGTTCGAATGAGCAGTTCTTC.

This clonotype was detected ten times or more. The gene calls are TRBV20-1 and TRBJ2-1; TRBD2 agrees at 10 bases. The CDR3 is 20 residues long. Germline V CDR1 and CDR2: DFQATT, SNEGSKA (reference sequence). V shed 5 bases, J shed 0 bases, and the junction held 19 bases outside the gene matches. This chain's CDR3 is CSAVPTPSSGGASSYNEQFF. The CDR3 region has the DNA TGCAGTGCTGTCCCCACCCCGTCTAGCGGGGGTGCGAGCTCCTACAATGAGCAGTTCTTC.

This clonotype has ten or more counts. This chain connects TRBV29-1 to TRBJ2-3; D is unclear. Germline CDR1 is SQVTM and CDR2 is ANQGSEA. V gave up 0 bases and J gave up 1 base, with 8 bases separating them. The CDR3 loop spans 14 amino acids. Here the CDR3 DNA reads TGCAGCGTTGAAGATCCACCAGGCACAGATACGCAGTATTTT. The encoded protein is CSVEDPPGTDTQYF.

In DNA form, the CDR3 reads TGCAGCGTTGTTAGCGGGACTTGGGGAGAGACCCAGTACTTC. Encoded protein: CSVVSGTWGETQYF. This sequence joins TRBV29-1 and TRBJ2-5, with 8 positions matching TRBD2. Germline CDR1 and CDR2: SQVTM and ANQGSEA. The J segment lost 4 bases and the V segment lost 4 bases, leaving 8 bases of the junction unmatched. This CDR3 contains 14 residues.

V is TRBV24-1 and J is TRBJ1-2, with D tentatively TRBD1 (5 bases). V lost 0 bases and J 8 bases, leaving 9 bases between the germline ends. This CDR3 has 13 amino acids. CDR1 and CDR2 from the germline V gene are KGHDR and SFDVKD. CDR3 in amino acids: CATSDLKGRGYTF. CDR3 nucleotide sequence: TGTGCCACCAGTGATTTGAAGGGACGAGGCTACACCTTC.

This clonotype was counted at least ten times. J is TRBJ2-5 and V is TRBV24-1; no clear D gene. Germline CDR1 and CDR2: KGHDR and SFDVKD. This CDR3 is built from 12 residues. V shed 3 bases and J shed 5 bases, with 6 bases lying between them. The CDR3 protein is CATSDPMETQYF. In DNA, the CDR3 is TGTGCCACCAGTGATCCGATGGAGACCCAGTACTTC.

This clonotype was counted many times. The chain uses TRBV29-1 and TRBJ2-5; D gene uncertain. Trimming pared 5 bases from V and 1 base from J, leaving 14 bases between. This CDR3 contains 14 residues. CDR1 is SQVTM, CDR2 ANQGSEA, per germline. For the CDR3, the DNA is TGCAGCGTTTCCCAGGCGCGGTTCCAAGAGACCCAGTACTTC. Amino acid sequence: CSVSQARFQETQYF.

In its sample, this clonotype was seen once. A much larger clonotype is one base distant, so this may be a read error. CDR3 region: CASTHNSYEQCF. CDR3 sequence (DNA): TGTGCCAGCACACATAACTCCTACGAGCAGTGCTTC. This chain links TRBV28 with TRBJ2-7; no definite D call. Germline V gene sequence: CDR1 MDHEN, CDR2 SYDVKM. This CDR3 region has 12 residues.

This clonotype has a count of ten or more. This chain links TRBV7-9 with TRBJ2-1, with D unclear. CDR1 SEHNR and CDR2 FQNEAQ come from the germline V gene (reference sequence). Deletions cut 5 bases from V and 10 bases from J, with 9 bases between. This CDR3 has 11 residues. The CDR3 nucleotides are TGTGCCAGCAGCGAGGCACCAGAGCAGTTCTTC. Its translation is CASSEAPEQFF. The full variable domain, completed using reference TRBV7-9 and TRBJ2-1, is DTGVSQNPRHKITKRGQNVTFRCDPISEHNRLYWYRQTLGQGPEFLTYFQNEAQLEKSRLLSDRFSAERPKGSFSTLEIQRTEQGDSAMYLCASSEAPEQFFGPGTRLTVL.

This clonotype was observed many times. The rearrangement uses TRBV14 and TRBJ2-1, with a tentative D call TRBD2 (5 bases). Germline V gene data show CDR1 as SGHDN and CDR2 as FVKESK. Trimming pared 0 bases from V and 8 bases from J, leaving 20 bases between. The CDR3 consists of 17 residues. As DNA, the CDR3 is TGTGCCAGCAGCCAAGAGCTGGGTAGAGGGAATTGGGATGAGCAGTTCTTC. Encoded protein: CASSQELGRGNWDEQFF.

This clonotype was recorded at least ten times. This chain uses TRBV9 with TRBJ2-2; 11 bases are shared with TRBD2. The CDR3 runs 16 residues. Looked up from germline, CDR1 is SGDLS and CDR2 is YYNGEE. V was clipped by 4 bases and J by 2 bases; unmatched bases: 4. DNA of the CDR3: TGTGCCAGCAGCCTAGGACTAGCGGGTAACACCGGGGAGCTGTTTTTT. Translating gives CASSLGLAGNTGELFF.

A word on this clonotype: A junction boundary mismatches the germline segment, possibly from a read error. This rearrangement joins TRBV4-3 to TRBJ2-3, with TRBD2 matching 9 bases. Germline V gene data show CDR1 as LGHNA and CDR2 as YSLEER. CDR3 length: 18 residues. CDR3 bases: TGCGCCAGCGGCCAAGGTCCGGGGGGCGGGAGGGCCATAGATACGCAGTATTTT. This translates into CASGQGPGGGRAIDTQYF.

This clonotype was seen repeatedly, ten times or more. This CDR3 is CASIAPGGRWNEQFF. The CDR3 DNA reads TGTGCCAGCATCGCTCCTGGCGGGAGGTGGAATGAGCAGTTCTTC. This chain links TRBV27 with TRBJ2-1, with 8 bases fitting TRBD2. This CDR3 has 15 residues. Germline values: CDR1 MNHEY, CDR2 SMNVEV (reference sequence). The V segment lost 7 bases and the J segment 7 bases; nucleotides outside the gene matches: 12.

Remarks on this clonotype: The junction and the germline gene differ at one end; a read error may be behind it. The V gene is TRBV9, the J gene TRBJ2-7; no clear D gene. This CDR3 region has 14 residues. Per the germline V gene, CDR1 is SGDLS and CDR2 is YYNGEE. The CDR3 bases are TGTGCCAGCAGCGTAACAAGTCAGCCTCACGAGCAGTCCTTC. Translation gives CASSVTSQPHEQSF.